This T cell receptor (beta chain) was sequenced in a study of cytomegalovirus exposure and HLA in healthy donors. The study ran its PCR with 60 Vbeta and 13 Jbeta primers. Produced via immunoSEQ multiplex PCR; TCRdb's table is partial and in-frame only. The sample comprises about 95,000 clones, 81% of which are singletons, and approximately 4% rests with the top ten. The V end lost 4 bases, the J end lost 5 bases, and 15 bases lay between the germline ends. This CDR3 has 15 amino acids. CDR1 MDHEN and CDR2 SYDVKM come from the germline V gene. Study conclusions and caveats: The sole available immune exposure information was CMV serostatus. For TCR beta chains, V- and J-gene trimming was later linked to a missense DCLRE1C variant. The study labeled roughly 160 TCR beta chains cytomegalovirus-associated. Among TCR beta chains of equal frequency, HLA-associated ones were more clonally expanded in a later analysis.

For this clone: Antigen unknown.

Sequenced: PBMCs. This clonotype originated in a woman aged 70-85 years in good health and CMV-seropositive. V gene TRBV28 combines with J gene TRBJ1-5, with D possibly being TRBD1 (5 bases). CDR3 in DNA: TGTGCCAGCAGTTCCCCGACGGGGGGATATCAGCCCCAGCATTTT. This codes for CASSSPTGGYQPQHF.